This T cell receptor beta chain was identified during a study of blood T cell repertoires in COVID-19. Study overall: COVID-19 samples, acute and convalescent, were from the United States, Italy and Spain.

Original data processing: How many nucleated cells were present was estimated from reference gene primer amplification. The data were produced by immunoSEQ multiplex PCR, yet TCRdb's version contains in-frame clones alone and is incomplete. From that table come the V and J calls and clone size; the DNA was used to work out D and trimming. The repertoire holds about 500,000 clones, around 90% seen once, with 0.7% in the top ten. Sequenced input: PBMCs or T cells enriched from blood (not recorded which). The sequence derives from a woman aged 18-29 years who had recovered from COVID-19.

CDR3 sequence reads: CASSSPQGAVEKLFF. The CDR3 DNA follows: TGTGCCAGCAGCTCGCCCCAGGGGGCGGTTGAAAAACTGTTTTTT. The chain couples TRBV7-9 to TRBJ1-4, with 8 bases aligning to TRBD1. Per germline, CDR1 SEHNR and CDR2 FQNEAQ (reference sequence). CDR3 size: 15 residues. V trimming: 4 bases; J trimming: 7 bases; junction bases outside the gene matches: 8.